The 32 T cell receptor beta chains below all came from one sample that was sequenced in a study of T cell responses to AZD1222 COVID-19 vaccine. The data were produced by immunoSEQ multiplex PCR, yet TCRdb's version contains in-frame clones alone and is incomplete. The sample shows about 110,000 clones, roughly 90% of them seen only once. Material: peripheral blood, obtained on day 0 of AZD1222 vaccination. The source is an adult in good health.

The CDR3 protein is CASSELAVNTGELFF. CDR3 nucleotides: TGCGCCAGCAGTGAGTTAGCGGTGAACACCGGGGAGCTGTTTTTT. The chain joins TRBV10-2 to TRBJ2-2, with D possibly being TRBD2 (6 bases). Trimming removed 1 base from V and 1 base from J, with 7 bases in between. There are 15 residues in the CDR3. Looked up from germline, CDR1 is WSHSY and CDR2 is SAAADI.

The chain joins TRBV7-2 to TRBJ2-1, with D tentatively TRBD1 (6 bases). With 4 bases removed from V and 9 bases from J, the gap between germline ends came to 19 bases. The CDR3 is made up of 15 amino acids. Looked up from germline, CDR1 is SGHTA and CDR2 is FQGNSA. CDR3 sequence (DNA): TGTGCCAGCAGCTCCGCCAGCACAGGGCGGAGTGAGCAGTTCTTC. Its protein product is CASSSASTGRSEQFF.

The table lists this clone with a count of one. This chain links TRBV28 with TRBJ1-2; tentative D call: TRBD1 (5 bases). The CDR3 loop spans 16 amino acids. From germline, CDR1 is MDHEN and CDR2 SYDVKM. The V and J ends lost 3 bases and 4 bases respectively, with 18 bases between them. CDR3 amino acids: CASSFGGGENGYGYTF. CDR3 sequence (DNA): TGTGCCAGCAGTTTCGGCGGGGGGGAGAATGGCTATGGCTACACCTTC.

In this sample, this clone turned up once. The chain combines TRBV28 with TRBJ1-1; 7 bases are shared with TRBD1. The CDR3 spans 18 residues. The germline CDR1 and CDR2 sequences are MDHEN and SYDVKM. J gave up 5 bases and V 1 base, and 16 bases lay outside the gene matches. The CDR3 DNA follows: TGTGCCAGCAGTTTATCCCGAGGGGGCCGTAAGGGGGTGACTGAAGCTTTCTTT. Residues: CASSLSRGGRKGVTEAFF.

The rearrangement links TRBV11-2 to TRBJ2-3; D remains ambiguous. CDR1 and CDR2 from the germline V gene are SGHAT and FQNNGV. V was cut by 2 bases and J by 7 bases, with 13 bases left in between. This CDR3 is built from 14 residues. CDR3 sequence reads: CASSLLSLGNTQYF. The CDR3 nucleotides read TGTGCCAGCAGCTTATTGTCGCTGGGGAATACGCAGTATTTT.

The chain carries TRBV5-1 and TRBJ1-2; no firm D call. CDR1 is SGHRS and CDR2 is YFSETQ in the germline V gene. V was pared by 0 bases and J by 0 bases, with 6 bases between. The CDR3 is made up of 14 amino acids. CDR3 protein: CASSLGQSNYGYTF. CDR3 sequence (DNA): TGCGCCAGCAGCTTGGGTCAATCTAACTATGGCTACACCTTC.

The chain uses TRBV7-2 and TRBJ2-1; 8 bases line up with TRBD2. The CDR3 runs 13 residues. Germline V gene data show CDR1 as SGHTA and CDR2 as FQGNSA. The V segment lost 6 bases and the J segment 9 bases; nucleotides outside the gene matches: 7. CDR3: CASSPGLVGEQFF. The CDR3 bases are TGTGCCAGCAGTCCGGGACTAGTGGGTGAGCAGTTCTTC. The complete variable domain, with remaining parts taken from reference TRBV7-2 and TRBJ2-1, reads GAGVSQSPSNKVTEKGKDVELRCDPISGHTALYWYRQSLGQGLEFLIYFQGNSAPDKSGLPSDRFSAERTGGSVSTLTIQRTQQEDSAVYLCASSPGLVGEQFFGPGTRLTVL.

The rearrangement links TRBV11-2 to TRBJ2-7; perhaps TRBD2 as D (6 bases). V dropped 5 bases and J dropped 3 bases, with 17 bases sitting between them. Germline assignment: CDR1 SGHAT and CDR2 FQNNGV. The CDR3 covers 15 residues. As DNA, the CDR3 is TGTGCCAGCAGCCTAGCGCAGGGTCTCATCTACGAGCAGTACTTC. Translated: CASSLAQGLIYEQYF.

This chain joins TRBV30 and TRBJ2-5; D perhaps matches TRBD1 (5 bases). Trimming cost V 4 bases and J 4 bases, with 10 bases left between them. This CDR3 spans 12 amino acids. From germline, CDR1 is GTSNPN and CDR2 SVGIG (reference sequence). The CDR3 protein is CAWTQVGETQYF. For the CDR3, the DNA is TGTGCCTGGACACAGGTCGGAGAGACCCAGTACTTC.

The chain is built from TRBV7-9 and TRBJ2-7; D gene uncertain. Trimming took 1 base from V and 6 from J, leaving 7 bases between them. The CDR3 spans 12 residues. Germline V gene data show CDR1 as SEHNR and CDR2 as FQNEAQ (reference sequence). The CDR3 bases are TGTGCCAGCAGCTTAGTAGTGGCCGAGCAGTACTTC. As protein: CASSLVVAEQYF.

This clone was counted between two and nine times. One junction end does not reproduce the germline sequence, and a read error may be involved. The V call is TRBV3-1 (or the pseudogene TRBV3-2), the J call TRBJ1-1, with a weak D call TRBD1 (5 bases). Per germline, CDR1 LGHDT and CDR2 YNNKEL (reference sequence). CDR3 size: 15 residues. The DNA for the CDR3 is TGTGCCAGCAGCCACCATGGACAAGACAACAGTGAAGCTTTCTTT. Its protein is CASSHHGQDNSEAFF.

V is TRBV19 and J is TRBJ1-1, with 8 bases identical to TRBD1. V shed 3 bases and J 6 bases; nucleotides not matched to a gene: 3. CDR1 is LNHDA and CDR2 is SQIVND in the germline V gene (reference sequence). The CDR3 runs to 13 residues. CDR3 DNA sequence: TGTGCCAGTAGTATTGTACAGGGGGCTGAAGCTTTCTTT. This encodes CASSIVQGAEAFF.

This clone was counted only a few times. V usage is TRBV11-2 and J usage is TRBJ1-3; 8 bases are shared with TRBD1. The CDR3 loop spans 18 amino acids. CDR1 and CDR2 from the germline V gene are SGHAT and FQNNGV. J lost 0 bases, V lost 8 bases, and 15 bases had no gene match. As DNA, the CDR3 is TGTGCCAGCGCCAGGGGGCTACCTAGGGAGCGCTCTGGAAACACCATATATTTT. Amino acids: CASARGLPRERSGNTIYF. The entire variable domain, with the rest obtained from reference TRBV11-2 and TRBJ1-3, is as follows: EAGVAQSPRYKIIEKRQSVAFWCNPISGHATLYWYQQILGQGPKLLIQFQNNGVVDDSQLPKDRFSAERLKGVDSTLKIQPAKLEDSAVYLCASARGLPRERSGNTIYFGEGSWLTVV.

The table lists this clone with a count of one. The rearrangement joins TRBV15 to TRBJ1-3; 12 positions agree with TRBD1. The ends lost 4 bases at V and 8 bases at J; junction bases unmatched: 3. Germline V lookup: CDR1 LNHNV, CDR2 YYDKDF (reference sequence). The CDR3 covers 14 residues. This CDR3 is CATSKGQGADTIYF. CDR3 sequence (DNA): TGTGCCACCAGCAAGGGACAGGGGGCGGACACCATATATTTT.

The chain joins TRBV3-1 (or the pseudogene TRBV3-2) to TRBJ1-1; D ambiguous. The ends were cut back, 3 bases at V and 6 bases at J, with 8 bases in the middle. Germline V lookup: CDR1 LGHDT, CDR2 YNNKEL (reference sequence). This CDR3 region has 12 residues. The CDR3 loop reads CASSQYHSEAFF. The CDR3 DNA follows: TGTGCCAGCAGCCAGTACCACTCTGAAGCTTTCTTT.

The chain employs TRBV2 and TRBJ2-7, with D possibly being TRBD1 (6 bases). The V gene lost 3 bases and the J gene lost 2 bases, with 20 bases spanning the gap. The CDR3 spans 17 residues. Germline V gives CDR1 SNHLY, CDR2 FYNNEI. The CDR3 sequence is CASSERGTGKATYEQYF. The CDR3 DNA sequence: TGTGCCAGCAGTGAGAGGGGCACAGGGAAGGCTACCTACGAGCAGTACTTC.

The chain is built from TRBV10-3 and TRBJ2-5; 7 bases are a match to TRBD2. CDR1 is ENHRY, CDR2 SYGVKD, per germline. This CDR3 contains 12 residues. V shed 10 bases, J shed 2 bases, and the junction held 4 bases outside the gene matches. The CDR3 region is CATGLEQETQYF. As DNA, the CDR3 is TGTGCCACTGGACTAGAACAAGAGACCCAGTACTTC.

This rearrangement joins TRBV2 to TRBJ1-1; D call uncertain. In germline, CDR1 is SNHLY, CDR2 FYNNEI. This CDR3 is built from 11 residues. V gave up 5 bases and J gave up 7 bases, with 8 bases separating them. CDR3 in amino acids: CASSTPLEAFF. CDR3 DNA sequence: TGTGCCAGCAGTACACCCCTTGAAGCTTTCTTT.

J is TRBJ1-2 and V is TRBV4-2; D is perhaps TRBD1 (6 bases). V was trimmed by 0 bases and J by 3 bases, leaving 14 bases between them. This CDR3 contains 16 residues. CDR1 is LGHNA, CDR2 YNFKEQ, per germline. The CDR3 sequence is CASSQELSGGDYGYTF. The DNA of the CDR3 is TGTGCCAGCAGCCAAGAGTTATCCGGGGGCGACTATGGCTACACCTTC.

The chain uses TRBV7-9 and TRBJ2-5, with TRBD2 matching 8 bases. The CDR3 has 15 amino acids. Trimming took 6 bases from V and 2 from J; bases not matched to a gene: 8. The V gene's germline CDR1 is SEHNR and CDR2 FQNEAQ (reference sequence). CDR3 in DNA: TGTGCCAGCAGACCTATAGCGGGGACTCAAGAGACCCAGTACTTC. Its protein product is CASRPIAGTQETQYF.

The chain couples TRBV7-2 to TRBJ2-1; the D gene is possibly TRBD2 (6 bases). The CDR3 length is 17 residues. The germline V gene has CDR1 SGHTA and CDR2 FQGNSA. Trimming removed 0 bases from V and 0 bases from J, with 12 bases in between. In DNA form, the CDR3 reads TGTGCCAGCAGCTTAGCAACAGCGGGCAGCTCCTACAATGAGCAGTTCTTC. It yields the protein CASSLATAGSSYNEQFF.

This clone was found once. The CDR3 loop reads CASSPRTGGALLRQPQHF. The CDR3 DNA reads TGTGCCAGTAGTCCCAGGACAGGGGGCGCGTTGTTACGACAGCCCCAGCATTTT. The chain joins TRBV19 to TRBJ1-5, with TRBD1 identical over 11 bases. The CDR3 runs to 18 residues. Germline V gives CDR1 LNHDA, CDR2 SQIVND (reference sequence). The J segment lost 7 bases and the V segment lost 5 bases, leaving 16 bases of the junction unmatched. Full variable domain (rest looked up from reference TRBV19 and TRBJ1-5): DGGITQSPKYLFRKEGQNVTLSCEQNLNHDAMYWYRQDPGQGLRLIYYSQIVNDFQKGDIAEGYSVSREKKESFPLTVTSAQKNPTAFYLCASSPRTGGALLRQPQHFGDGTRLSIL.

CDR3 protein: CATSDIGQGNQPQHF. In nucleotides, the CDR3 is TGTGCCACCAGTGATATCGGGCAGGGCAATCAGCCCCAGCATTTT. V and J are TRBV24-1 and TRBJ1-5; no definite D call. The CDR3 covers 15 residues. Germline CDR1 is KGHDR and CDR2 is SFDVKD. Trimming left V 3 bases short and J 2 bases short, with 10 bases between.

This clone has only a few counts. V and J are TRBV6-5 and TRBJ2-4; tentatively, D is TRBD2 (6 bases). Germline assignment: CDR1 MNHEY and CDR2 SVGAGI. This CDR3 has 12 residues. Trimming cost V 10 bases and J 6 bases, with 13 bases left between them. CDR3 in amino acids: CATRGSGNIQYF. The CDR3 bases are TGTGCCACCCGGGGTAGCGGAAACATTCAGTACTTC.

This sequence joins TRBV7-9 and TRBJ2-7; no clear D gene. CDR1 SEHNR and CDR2 FQNEAQ come from the germline V gene (reference sequence). The germline V and J ends were trimmed by 2 bases and 2 bases, with 10 bases remaining between them. The CDR3 sequence is 14 residues long. The CDR3 DNA reads as TGTGCCAGCAGCTTAAACTACTCACCCTACGAGCAGTACTTC. Protein product: CASSLNYSPYEQYF. Variable domain in full (rest from reference TRBV7-9 and TRBJ2-7): DTGVSQNPRHKITKRGQNVTFRCDPISEHNRLYWYRQTLGQGPEFLTYFQNEAQLEKSRLLSDRFSAERPKGSFSTLEIQRTEQGDSAMYLCASSLNYSPYEQYFGPGTRLTVT.

The V and J genes are TRBV28 and TRBJ1-3; perhaps TRBD1 as D (6 bases). CDR1 and CDR2 from the germline V gene are MDHEN and SYDVKM. The CDR3 is 17 amino acids. With 4 bases removed from V and 7 bases from J, the gap between germline ends came to 23 bases. CDR3 in DNA: TGTGCCAGCAGTTCTGCGTCGGACAGCTCCAAAAGGAACACCATATATTTT. Translated, it gives CASSSASDSSKRNTIYF. Drawing the rest from reference TRBV28 and TRBJ1-3, the complete variable domain is DVKVTQSSRYLVKRTGEKVFLECVQDMDHENMFWYRQDPGLGLRLIYFSYDVKMKEKGDIPEGYSVSREKKERFSLILESASTNQTSMYLCASSSASDSSKRNTIYFGEGSWLTVV.

To note about this clone: One junction end disagrees with the germline gene, perhaps due to a read error. The chain joins TRBV20-1 to TRBJ1-1; D is possibly TRBD1 (6 bases). This CDR3 contains 11 residues. Germline V CDR1 and CDR2: DFQATT, SNEGSKA (reference sequence). The CDR3 protein is CSATKTGGGHF. DNA for the CDR3: TGCAGTGCCACGAAGACGGGCGGGGGGCACTTT.

The rearrangement uses TRBV14 and TRBJ2-5; D is undetermined. V was clipped by 3 bases and J by 5 bases, with 13 bases between them. The CDR3 sequence is 14 residues long. The germline V gene has CDR1 SGHDN and CDR2 FVKESK. The CDR3 reads CASSHQRAWETQYF. Here the CDR3 DNA reads TGTGCCAGCAGCCACCAACGGGCATGGGAGACCCAGTACTTC.

The chain links TRBV3-1 (or the pseudogene TRBV3-2) to TRBJ1-5; D might be TRBD1 (6 bases). V lost 0 bases, J lost 7 bases, and 10 bases lay in between. Germline V gives CDR1 LGHDT, CDR2 YNNKEL (reference sequence). The CDR3 has 14 amino acids. The CDR3 nucleotides read TGTGCCAGCAGCCAAGATCGGGGGCCCCAGCCCCAGCATTTT. As protein: CASSQDRGPQPQHF.

The rearrangement links TRBV5-8 to TRBJ2-1; 12 positions match TRBD2. The germline V gene has CDR1 SGHTS and CDR2 YDEGEE. With 4 bases clipped from V and 4 bases from J, the junction kept 12 bases outside the gene matches. The CDR3 runs 18 residues. Written as DNA, the CDR3 is TGTGCCAGCAGCCTGGGTTACGGGACTAGCGGGCGGTACAATGAGCAGTTCTTC. Translated, it gives CASSLGYGTSGRYNEQFF.

The V and J genes are TRBV3-1 (or the pseudogene TRBV3-2) and TRBJ1-1; D call uncertain. V was pared by 3 bases and J by 4 bases, with 12 bases between. The CDR3 sequence is 14 residues long. Germline V CDR1 and CDR2: LGHDT, YNNKEL (reference sequence). CDR3 in DNA: TGTGCCAGCAGCCACACCCCAAAACCCACTGAAGCTTTCTTT. Translated: CASSHTPKPTEAFF.

The CDR3 reads CASKRGSSYEQYF. In DNA, the CDR3 is TGTGCCAGCAAAAGGGGGAGCTCCTACGAGCAGTACTTC. The rearrangement uses TRBV28 and TRBJ2-7; tentative D call: TRBD1 (6 bases). Germline values: CDR1 MDHEN, CDR2 SYDVKM. The V and J ends lost 7 bases and 0 bases respectively, with 10 bases between them. The CDR3 consists of 13 residues.